This paragraph covers one T cell receptor beta chain sequence. The source of the sample is a study of CD8 T cells in Susac syndrome. Trimming shortened V by 5 bases and J by 1 base, and 12 bases separated the two germline ends. CDR1 is MDHEN and CDR2 is SYDVKM in the germline V gene. The length of the CDR3 is 14 residues. Reverse transcription used 0.5 to 1 ug RNA and random hexamers. TCRdb reprocessed the immunoSEQ multiplex PCR reads via MiXCR and lists one record per CDR3 protein. The table lists some 180,000 distinct CDR3 sequences, roughly 95% of them singletons. This clonotype was sampled from a human donor in good health. The rearrangement joins TRBV28 to TRBJ2-7; D gene uncertain. The material sequenced was CD4+ T cells from PBMCs. CDR3 DNA: TGTGCCAGCAGTCAATTGACAAATTCCTACGAGCAGTACTTC. Its protein is CASSQLTNSYEQYF.